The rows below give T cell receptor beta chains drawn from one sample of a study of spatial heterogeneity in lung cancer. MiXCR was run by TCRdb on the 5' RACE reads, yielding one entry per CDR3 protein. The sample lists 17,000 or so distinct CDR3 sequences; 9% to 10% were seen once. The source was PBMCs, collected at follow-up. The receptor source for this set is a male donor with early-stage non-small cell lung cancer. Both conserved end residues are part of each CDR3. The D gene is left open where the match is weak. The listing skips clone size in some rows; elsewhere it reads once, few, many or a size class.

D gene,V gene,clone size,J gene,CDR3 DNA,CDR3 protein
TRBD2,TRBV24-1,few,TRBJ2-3,TGTGCCACCAGTGATTTGGCGACTAGCGGGGGGTTGGGCCCAGATACGCAGTATTTT,CATSDLATSGGLGPDTQYF
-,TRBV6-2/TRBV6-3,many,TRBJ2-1,TGTGCCAGCAGTACCGGACCACTTACCAACAATGAGCAGTTCTTC,CASSTGPLTNNEQFF
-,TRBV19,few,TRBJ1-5,TGTGCCAGTAGTATAACGACAGAACAGCCCCAGCATTTT,CASSITTEQPQHF
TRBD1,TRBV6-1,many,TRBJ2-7,TGTGCCAGCAGTGCCGGGACAGGGGGAAGGTACGAGCAGTACTTC,CASSAGTGGRYEQYF
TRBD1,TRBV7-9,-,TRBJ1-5,TGTGCCAGCAGCCGACAGGGGGATCAGCCCCAGCATTTT,CASSRQGDQPQHF
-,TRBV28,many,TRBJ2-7,TGTGCCAGCAGTTTAGTGGGAGGCGAGCAGTACTTC,CASSLVGGEQYF
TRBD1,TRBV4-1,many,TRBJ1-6,TGCGCCAGCAGCCGAGACAGGGGTGAATCACCCCTCCACTTT,CASSRDRGESPLHF
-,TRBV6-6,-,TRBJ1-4,TGTGCCAGCACCCCAGGGTGGAATGAAAAACTGTTTTTT,CASTPGWNEKLFF
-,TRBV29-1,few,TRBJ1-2,TGCAGCGTTGAAGGGGCAGGGCCTATTTCCTATGGCTACACCTTC,CSVEGAGPISYGYTF
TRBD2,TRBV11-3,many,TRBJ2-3,TGTGCCAGCAGCTTAGAAGCGGGAGCGGCAGATACGCAGTATTTT,CASSLEAGAADTQYF
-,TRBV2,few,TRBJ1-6,TGTGCCAGCGGATTGGGGCAGAAGGATTCACCCCTCCACTTT,CASGLGQKDSPLHF
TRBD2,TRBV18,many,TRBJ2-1,TGTGCCAGCTCAGGACAGGGTAGCGGGAGGACCCAGCACAATGAGCAGTTCTTC,CASSGQGSGRTQHNEQFF
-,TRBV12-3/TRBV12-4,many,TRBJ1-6,TGTGCCAGCACCCCCGGTGGTAATTCACCCCTCCACTTT,CASTPGGNSPLHF
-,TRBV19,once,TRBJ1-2,TGTGCCAGTAGTAGGGCACGGGGGAACTATGGCTACACCTTC,CASSRARGNYGYTF
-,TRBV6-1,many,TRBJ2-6,TGTGCCAGCAGTGCCCGCAGTGGGGCTGGGGCCAACGTCCTGACTTTC,CASSARSGAGANVLTF
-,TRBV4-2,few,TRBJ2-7,TGTGCCAGCAGGAGTCGGGCGGAAAGCTCCTACGAGCAGTACTTC,CASRSRAESSYEQYF
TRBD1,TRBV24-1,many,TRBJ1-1,TGTGCCACCAAAGACAGGGGGAACACTGAAGCTTTCTTT,CATKDRGNTEAFF
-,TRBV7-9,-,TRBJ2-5,TGTGCCAGCAGCTCCCCCCTAGTCTCAGAAGAGACCCAGTACTTC,CASSSPLVSEETQYF
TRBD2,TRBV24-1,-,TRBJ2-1,TGTGCCACCAGTGATTTTGGGGTCCGGACTAGCGGGATTGGTGAGCAGTTCTTC,CATSDFGVRTSGIGEQFF
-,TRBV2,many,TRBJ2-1,TGTGCCAGCAGTGAGGTAGGACAAAACTACAATGAGCAGTTCTTC,CASSEVGQNYNEQFF
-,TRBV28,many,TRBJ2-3,TGTGCCAGCAGTTTATTCGAGTCAGATACGCAGTATTTT,CASSLFESDTQYF
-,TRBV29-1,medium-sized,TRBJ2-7,TGCAGCGTTGTCCAGAAGACACGTACCTACGAGCAGTACTTC,CSVVQKTRTYEQYF
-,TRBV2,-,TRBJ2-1,TGTGCCAGCAGGATGGAGTACGATGAGCAGTTCTTC,CASRMEYDEQFF
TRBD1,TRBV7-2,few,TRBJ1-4,TGTGCCAGCAGCTTCGGGGTCCTGACAGGGAAACTGTTTTTT,CASSFGVLTGKLFF
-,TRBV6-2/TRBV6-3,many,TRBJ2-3,TGTGCCAGCAGCGGAGGACGACCTAGGGATACGCAGTATTTT,CASSGGRPRDTQYF